These 15 T cell receptor beta chains were sequenced from one sample in a study of cytomegalovirus exposure and HLA in healthy donors. 13 Jbeta primers and 60 Vbeta primers were used for the PCR. TCRdb's table, derived via immunoSEQ multiplex PCR, lists solely in-frame clones and lacks some. Of about 170,000 clones listed, 80% are singletons. Sequenced input: PBMCs. The receptors were sampled from a male donor in good health and CMV-seronegative.

This clone was observed once. The rearrangement links TRBV5-1 to TRBJ2-7, with 7 bases that match TRBD2. Per the germline V gene, CDR1 is SGHRS and CDR2 is YFSETQ. J was trimmed by 4 bases and V by 1 base; bases with no gene match: 5. This CDR3 contains 14 residues. The CDR3 DNA reads TGCGCCAGCAGCTTGTCTGGGGGGGAATACGAGCAGTACTTC. Its protein product is CASSLSGGEYEQYF.

In this sample, this clone turned up once. The V call is TRBV19, the J call TRBJ2-5; 7 nucleotides line up with TRBD1. The CDR3 length is 14 residues. In germline, CDR1 is LNHDA, CDR2 SQIVND (reference sequence). The trim removed 3 bases at V and 3 bases at J, leaving 4 bases unmatched. The DNA of the CDR3 is TGTGCCAGTAGTATGGGACAGTACAAAGAGACCCAGTACTTC. It codes for CASSMGQYKETQYF.

The gene calls are TRBV2 and TRBJ2-3; 9 bases line up with TRBD2. CDR1 is SNHLY and CDR2 is FYNNEI in the germline V gene. This CDR3 is built from 16 residues. Trimming took 5 bases from V and 4 from J; bases not matched to a gene: 10. In DNA, the CDR3 is TGTGCCAGCAGTATCCTGGCGGGGGGGCATCCAGATACGCAGTATTTT. It codes for CASSILAGGHPDTQYF.

The genes are TRBV11-2 and TRBJ2-7, with D perhaps TRBD1 (6 bases). The CDR3 is made up of 15 amino acids. The germline CDR1 and CDR2 sequences are SGHAT and FQNNGV. V lost 1 base, J lost 9 bases, and 19 bases lay in between. The CDR3 DNA is TGTGCCAGCAGCTTAGGGTGGCAGGGGATGAGGGGGCAGTACTTC. Its translation is CASSLGWQGMRGQYF. The complete variable domain, with remaining parts taken from reference TRBV11-2 and TRBJ2-7, reads EAGVAQSPRYKIIEKRQSVAFWCNPISGHATLYWYQQILGQGPKLLIQFQNNGVVDDSQLPKDRFSAERLKGVDSTLKIQPAKLEDSAVYLCASSLGWQGMRGQYFGPGTRLTVT.

This clone was seen a handful of times. The chain joins TRBV9 to TRBJ1-1, with 11 bases matching TRBD1. This CDR3 has 15 amino acids. V was pared by 3 bases and J by 4 bases, with 5 bases of the junction left unmatched. Germline V lookup: CDR1 SGDLS, CDR2 YYNGEE. CDR3 protein: CASSASGTGGTEAFF. In DNA, the CDR3 is TGTGCCAGCAGCGCCTCTGGGACAGGGGGCACTGAAGCTTTCTTT. The full variable domain, in which reference TRBV9 and TRBJ1-1 provide the parts outside the CDR3, is DSGVTQTPKHLITATGQRVTLRCSPRSGDLSVYWYQQSLDQGLQFLIQYYNGEERAKGNILERFSAQQFPDLHSELNLSSLELGDSALYFCASSASGTGGTEAFFGQGTRLTVV.

V gene TRBV5-1 combines with J gene TRBJ2-3, with TRBD1 matching 7 bases. CDR1 and CDR2 (germline): SGHRS, YFSETQ. After removal of 1 base from V and 5 bases from J, the junction contained 7 bases not matched to a gene. This CDR3 spans 15 amino acids. The CDR3 is CASSLSTGFEDTQYF. CDR3 DNA: TGCGCCAGCAGCTTGTCGACAGGGTTCGAAGATACGCAGTATTTT.

This clone appeared a few times. The chain couples TRBV27 to TRBJ2-2; weak D call: TRBD1 (7 bases). Germline CDR1 and CDR2: MNHEY and SMNVEV (reference sequence). V was trimmed by 7 bases and J by 1 base, leaving 13 bases between them. This CDR3 comprises 15 residues. The CDR3 reads CASTAGQMNTGELFF. The CDR3 DNA reads TGTGCCAGCACCGCGGGACAGATGAACACCGGGGAGCTGTTTTTT.

This clone has just a few counts. The chain is built from TRBV5-1 and TRBJ2-2; the D gene is possibly TRBD2 (6 bases). Trimming removed 1 base from V and 7 bases from J, with 14 bases in between. This CDR3 contains 15 residues. CDR1 and CDR2 from the germline V gene are SGHRS and YFSETQ. The CDR3 loop is CASSLFQGSGGELFF. The CDR3 DNA reads as TGCGCCAGCAGCTTGTTTCAGGGTAGCGGCGGGGAGCTGTTTTTT.

This clone appeared once. The CDR3 loop reads CASSKDFPSGNTIYF. The CDR3 DNA sequence: TGCGCCAGCAGCAAGGACTTCCCCTCTGGAAACACCATATATTTT. This rearrangement joins TRBV5-1 to TRBJ1-3, with no clear D. V gave up 4 bases and J gave up 0 bases, with 11 bases separating them. Germline values: CDR1 SGHRS, CDR2 YFSETQ. The CDR3 runs to 15 residues.

The chain links TRBV28 to TRBJ1-2; TRBD1 might be the D (5 bases). V lost 1 base and J lost 8, with 20 bases in between. This CDR3 has 16 residues. CDR1 and CDR2 (germline): MDHEN, SYDVKM. CDR3 loop: CASSLLGEGLVEGYTF. CDR3 DNA sequence: TGTGCCAGCAGTTTATTGGGGGAGGGTTTGGTGGAAGGCTACACCTTC.

The V call is TRBV4-1, the J call TRBJ2-7, with a tentative D call TRBD1 (6 bases). CDR3 length: 14 amino acids. V lost 2 bases, J lost 6 bases, and 14 bases lay in between. The germline CDR1 and CDR2 sequences are MGHRA and YSYEKL. The DNA of the CDR3 is TGCGCCAGCAGCCAACCCGACAGGATGGGCGAGCAGTACTTC. It yields the protein CASSQPDRMGEQYF.

The V and J genes are TRBV11-2 and TRBJ2-4, with 13 nucleotides matching TRBD2. The V gene end was trimmed by 5 bases and the J gene end by 5 bases; junction bases not matched to a gene: 9. The V gene's germline CDR1 is SGHAT and CDR2 FQNNGV. The CDR3 loop spans 17 amino acids. The CDR3, as DNA: TGTGCCAGCAGCGGTAGACTAGCGGGGGGACCCGAAAACATTCAGTACTTC. It translates to CASSGRLAGGPENIQYF.

The chain links TRBV2 to TRBJ2-6; perhaps TRBD2 as D (6 bases). The CDR3 has 14 residues. Germline-derived CDR1 and CDR2 are SNHLY and FYNNEI. V was shortened by 6 bases and J by 6 bases, with 12 bases between the two germline ends. Here the CDR3 DNA reads TGTGCCAGCAGGGGCGGGGTTGTGGCCAACGTCCTGACTTTC. Protein: CASRGGVVANVLTF.

The J gene is TRBJ1-5, the V gene TRBV7-2; 9 nucleotides align to TRBD1. Germline CDR1 and CDR2: SGHTA and FQGNSA. The CDR3 has 15 amino acids. The ends lost 5 bases at V and 7 bases at J; junction bases unmatched: 9. CDR3 nucleotide sequence: TGTGCCAGCAGCACACGGACAGGGGTTGGGCAGCCCCAGCATTTT. It specifies CASSTRTGVGQPQHF. The full variable domain, completed using reference TRBV7-2 and TRBJ1-5, is GAGVSQSPSNKVTEKGKDVELRCDPISGHTALYWYRQSLGQGLEFLIYFQGNSAPDKSGLPSDRFSAERTGGSVSTLTIQRTQQEDSAVYLCASSTRTGVGQPQHFGDGTRLSIL.

The chain carries TRBV18 and TRBJ1-5, with D possibly TRBD1 on 6 matching bases. This CDR3 is built from 14 residues. Germline V gene data show CDR1 as KGHSH and CDR2 as LQKENI. Trimming removed 3 bases from V and 5 bases from J, with 11 bases in between. CDR3 DNA: TGTGCCAGCTCACCTGGACAGATTGATCAGCCCCAGCATTTT. This gives the protein CASSPGQIDQPQHF.